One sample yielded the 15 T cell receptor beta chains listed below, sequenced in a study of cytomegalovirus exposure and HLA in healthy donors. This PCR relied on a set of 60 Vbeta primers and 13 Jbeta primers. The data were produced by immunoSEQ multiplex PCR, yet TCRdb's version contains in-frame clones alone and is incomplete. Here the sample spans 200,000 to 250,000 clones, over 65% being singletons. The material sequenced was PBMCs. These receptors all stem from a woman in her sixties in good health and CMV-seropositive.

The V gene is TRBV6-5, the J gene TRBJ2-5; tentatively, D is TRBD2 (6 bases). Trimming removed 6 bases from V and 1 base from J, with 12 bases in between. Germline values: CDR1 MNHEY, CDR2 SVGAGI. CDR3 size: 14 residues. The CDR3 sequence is CASRARGFQETQYF. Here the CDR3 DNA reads TGTGCCAGCAGGGCGCGGGGCTTCCAAGAGACCCAGTACTTC.

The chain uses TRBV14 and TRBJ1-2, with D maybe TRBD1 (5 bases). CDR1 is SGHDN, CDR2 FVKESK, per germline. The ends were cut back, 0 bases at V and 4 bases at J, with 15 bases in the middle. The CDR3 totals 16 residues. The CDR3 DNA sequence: TGTGCCAGCAGCCAAGATCATCCAGGGATGGGCTATGGCTACACCTTC. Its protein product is CASSQDHPGMGYGYTF.

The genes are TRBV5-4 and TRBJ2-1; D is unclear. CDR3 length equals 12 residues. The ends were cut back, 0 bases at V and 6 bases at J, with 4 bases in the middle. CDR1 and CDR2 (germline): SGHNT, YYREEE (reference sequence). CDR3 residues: CASSLGSNEQFF. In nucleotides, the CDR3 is TGTGCCAGCAGCTTGGGCAGCAATGAGCAGTTCTTC.

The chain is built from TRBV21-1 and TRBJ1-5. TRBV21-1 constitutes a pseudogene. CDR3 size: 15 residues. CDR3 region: CASSKEDFSNQPQHF. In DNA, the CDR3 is TGTGCCAGCAGCAAAGAAGACTTTAGCAATCAGCCCCAGCATTTT.

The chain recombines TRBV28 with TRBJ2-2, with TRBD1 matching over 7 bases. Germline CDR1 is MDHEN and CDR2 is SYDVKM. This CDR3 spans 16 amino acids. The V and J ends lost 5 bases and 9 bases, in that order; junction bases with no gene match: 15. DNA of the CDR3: TGTGCCAGCAGTCGTCGACCTCGGGACAGTATCCGGGAGCTGTTTTTT. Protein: CASSRRPRDSIRELFF.

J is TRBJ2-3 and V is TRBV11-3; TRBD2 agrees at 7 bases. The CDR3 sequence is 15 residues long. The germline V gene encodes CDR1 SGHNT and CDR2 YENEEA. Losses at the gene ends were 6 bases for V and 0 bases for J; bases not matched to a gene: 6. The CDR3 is CASRGSGVSTDTQYF. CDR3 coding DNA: TGTGCCAGCAGGGGAAGCGGGGTAAGCACAGATACGCAGTATTTT.

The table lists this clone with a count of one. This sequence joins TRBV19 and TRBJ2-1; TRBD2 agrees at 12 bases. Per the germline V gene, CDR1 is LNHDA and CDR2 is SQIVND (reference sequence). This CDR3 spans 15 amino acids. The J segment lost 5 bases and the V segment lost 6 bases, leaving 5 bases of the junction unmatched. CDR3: CASREGLAGDNEQFF. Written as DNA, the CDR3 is TGTGCCAGTAGGGAGGGACTAGCGGGTGACAATGAGCAGTTCTTC. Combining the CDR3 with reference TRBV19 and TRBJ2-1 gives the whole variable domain DGGITQSPKYLFRKEGQNVTLSCEQNLNHDAMYWYRQDPGQGLRLIYYSQIVNDFQKGDIAEGYSVSREKKESFPLTVTSAQKNPTAFYLCASREGLAGDNEQFFGPGTRLTVL.

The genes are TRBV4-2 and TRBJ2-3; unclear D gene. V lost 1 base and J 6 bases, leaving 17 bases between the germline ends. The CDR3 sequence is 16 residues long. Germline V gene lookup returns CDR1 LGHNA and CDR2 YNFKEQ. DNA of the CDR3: TGTGCCAGCAGCCAAGGTGTGGGTCCTGGAGAGGATACGCAGTATTTT. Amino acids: CASSQGVGPGEDTQYF.

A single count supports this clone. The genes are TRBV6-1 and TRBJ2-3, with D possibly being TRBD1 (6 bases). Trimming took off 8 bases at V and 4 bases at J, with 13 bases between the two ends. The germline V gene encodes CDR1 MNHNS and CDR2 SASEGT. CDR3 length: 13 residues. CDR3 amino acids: CASHTGIADTQYF. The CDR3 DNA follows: TGTGCCAGCCACACAGGGATTGCAGATACGCAGTATTTT.

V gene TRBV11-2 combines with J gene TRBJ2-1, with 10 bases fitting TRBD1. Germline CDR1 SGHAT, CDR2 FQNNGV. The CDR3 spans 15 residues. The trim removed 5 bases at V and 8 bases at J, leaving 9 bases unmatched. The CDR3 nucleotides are TGTGCCAGCAGCCCCGGGACAGGGGATGGGGATGAGCAGTTCTTC. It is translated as CASSPGTGDGDEQFF.

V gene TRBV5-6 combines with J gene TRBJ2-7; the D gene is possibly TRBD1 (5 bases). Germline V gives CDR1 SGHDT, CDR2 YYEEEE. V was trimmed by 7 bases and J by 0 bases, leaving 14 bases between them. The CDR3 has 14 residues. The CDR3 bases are TGTGCCAGCTCCCGGGCAGGGTCCTCCTACGAGCAGTACTTC. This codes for CASSRAGSSYEQYF.

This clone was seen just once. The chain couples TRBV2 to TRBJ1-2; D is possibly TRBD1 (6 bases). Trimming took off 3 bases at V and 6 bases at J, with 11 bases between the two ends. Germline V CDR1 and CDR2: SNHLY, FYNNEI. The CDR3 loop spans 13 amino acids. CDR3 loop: CASSDYRVDGYTF. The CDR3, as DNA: TGTGCCAGCAGTGATTACAGGGTTGATGGCTACACCTTC.

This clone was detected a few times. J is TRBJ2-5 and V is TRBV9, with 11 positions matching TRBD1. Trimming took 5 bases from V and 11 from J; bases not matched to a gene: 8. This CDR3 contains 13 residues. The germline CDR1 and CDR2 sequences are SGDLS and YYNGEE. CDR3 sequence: CASRGTGGFEQYF. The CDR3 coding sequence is TGTGCCAGCAGAGGGACAGGGGGTTTTGAACAGTACTTC.

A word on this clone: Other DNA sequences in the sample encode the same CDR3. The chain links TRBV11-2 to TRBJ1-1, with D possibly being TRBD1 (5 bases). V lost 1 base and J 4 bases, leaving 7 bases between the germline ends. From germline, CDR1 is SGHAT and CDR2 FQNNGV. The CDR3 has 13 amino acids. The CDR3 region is CASSLARGTEAFF. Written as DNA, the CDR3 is TGTGCCAGCAGCTTAGCAAGGGGCACTGAAGCTTTCTTT.

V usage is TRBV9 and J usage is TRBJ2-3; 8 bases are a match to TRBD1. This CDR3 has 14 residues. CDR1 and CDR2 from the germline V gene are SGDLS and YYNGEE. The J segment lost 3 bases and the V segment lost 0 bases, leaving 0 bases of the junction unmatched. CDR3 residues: CASSVDRGTDTQYF. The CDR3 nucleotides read TGTGCCAGCAGCGTAGACAGGGGGACAGATACGCAGTATTTT. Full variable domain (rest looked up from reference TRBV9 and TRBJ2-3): DSGVTQTPKHLITATGQRVTLRCSPRSGDLSVYWYQQSLDQGLQFLIQYYNGEERAKGNILERFSAQQFPDLHSELNLSSLELGDSALYFCASSVDRGTDTQYFGPGTRLTVL.